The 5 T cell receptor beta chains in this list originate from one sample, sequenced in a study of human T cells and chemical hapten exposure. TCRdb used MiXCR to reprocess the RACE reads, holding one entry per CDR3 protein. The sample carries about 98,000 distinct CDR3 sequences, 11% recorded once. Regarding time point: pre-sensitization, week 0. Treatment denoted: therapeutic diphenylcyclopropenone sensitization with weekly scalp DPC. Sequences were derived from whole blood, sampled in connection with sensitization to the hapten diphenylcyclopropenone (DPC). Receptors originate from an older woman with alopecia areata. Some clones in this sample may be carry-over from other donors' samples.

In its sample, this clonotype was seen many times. The CDR3 DNA sequence: TGCGCCAGCAGCCAGCTGGGACAGCTCCGAGAGACCCAGTACTTC. Its protein is CASSQLGQLRETQYF. The rearrangement links TRBV5-1 to TRBJ2-5; 7 positions match TRBD1. Germline V lookup: CDR1 SGHRS, CDR2 YFSETQ. CDR3 length: 15 residues. J gave up 4 bases and V 4 bases, and 10 bases lay outside the gene matches.

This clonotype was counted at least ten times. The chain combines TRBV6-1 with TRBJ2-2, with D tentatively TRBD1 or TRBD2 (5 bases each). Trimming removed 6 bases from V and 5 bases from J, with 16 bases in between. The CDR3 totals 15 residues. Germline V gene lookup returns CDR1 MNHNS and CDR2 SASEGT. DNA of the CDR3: TGTGCCAGCAGGGATGGGACCGGCGGGACCGGGGAGCTGTTTTTT. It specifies CASRDGTGGTGELFF.

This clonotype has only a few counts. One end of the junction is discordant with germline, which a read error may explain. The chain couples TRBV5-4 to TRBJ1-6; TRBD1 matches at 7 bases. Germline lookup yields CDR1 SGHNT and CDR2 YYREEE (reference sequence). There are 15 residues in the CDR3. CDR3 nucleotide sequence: TGTGCCAGCACTACCCGGACAGGAGGCAATTCACCCCCCCACTTT. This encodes CASTTRTGGNSPPHF.

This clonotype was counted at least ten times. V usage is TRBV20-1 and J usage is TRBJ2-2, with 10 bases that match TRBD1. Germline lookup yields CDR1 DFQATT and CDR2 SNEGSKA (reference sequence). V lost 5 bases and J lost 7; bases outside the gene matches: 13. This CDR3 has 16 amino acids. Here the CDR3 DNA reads TGCAGTGCTGCCCGACAGGGGGCGATCCGGGACGGGGAGCTGTTTTTT. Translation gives CSAARQGAIRDGELFF.

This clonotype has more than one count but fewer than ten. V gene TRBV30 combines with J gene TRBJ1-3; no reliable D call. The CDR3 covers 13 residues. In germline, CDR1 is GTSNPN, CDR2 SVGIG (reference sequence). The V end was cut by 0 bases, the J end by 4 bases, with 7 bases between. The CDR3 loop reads CAWSVGSGNTIYF. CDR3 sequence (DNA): TGTGCCTGGAGTGTAGGCTCGGGAAACACCATATATTTT.